A selection of T cell receptor beta chains follows, all from one sample in a study of T cell repertoires in cytomegalovirus infection. Their antigen targets remain unknown. MiXCR was run by TCRdb on the reads, yielding one entry per CDR3 protein. This table has approximately 70,000 distinct CDR3 sequences, 22% appearing once. The sequenced sample consisted of PBMCs, sequenced either directly or after in vitro stimulation (not recorded which). The receptors here all came from a human donor in good health (CMV status not recorded). Some clones in this sample may be carry-over from other donors' samples. Each CDR3 is given with its conserved first and last residue. The D gene is left open where the match is weak. The listing skips clone size in some rows; elsewhere it reads once, few, many or a size class.

J	size	V	D	CDR3	DNA
TRBJ2-1	many	TRBV12-3/TRBV12-4	TRBD2	CASSLGLAGGDEQFF	TGTGCCAGCAGTTTGGGACTAGCGGGAGGCGATGAGCAGTTCTTC
TRBJ2-1	.	TRBV6-2/TRBV6-3	.	CASKTSSRSGNEQFF	TGTGCCAGCAAGACTTCTAGCAGGTCCGGAAATGAGCAGTTCTTC
TRBJ2-5	few	TRBV27	TRBD1	CASSITGQGAGTQYF	TGTGCCAGCAGTATAACGGGACAGGGGGCTGGGACCCAGTACTTC
TRBJ2-1	.	TRBV20-1	TRBD2	CSVVGDYYNEQFF	TGCAGTGTCGTCGGGGACTACTACAATGAGCAGTTCTTC
TRBJ2-3	.	TRBV28	.	CASSFTTGSTDTQYF	TGTGCCAGCAGTTTTACGACAGGTAGCACAGATACGCAGTATTTT
TRBJ2-1	.	TRBV11-2	TRBD2	CASRSPGLALSGQFF	TGTGCCAGCAGGTCGCCGGGACTAGCGTTAAGTGGGCAGTTCTTC
TRBJ1-1	few	TRBV19	.	CASSIGTTEAFF	TGTGCCAGTAGTATAGGGACCACTGAAGCTTTCTTT
TRBJ2-5	.	TRBV20-1	.	CSASRRVEETQYF	TGCAGTGCTAGCCGAAGGGTTGAAGAGACCCAGTACTTC
TRBJ2-6	many	TRBV7-6	.	CASSPRSLSGANVLTF	TGTGCCAGCAGCCCCCGAAGCCTCTCTGGGGCCAACGTCCTGACTTTC
TRBJ2-7	many	TRBV7-8	.	CASSFRDLDYEQYF	TGTGCCAGCAGCTTTCGAGATTTGGACTACGAGCAGTACTTC
TRBJ2-1	few	TRBV20-1	TRBD2	CSACGLVVYEQFF	TGCAGTGCGTGTGGACTAGTTGTGTATGAGCAGTTCTTC
TRBJ2-1	few	TRBV6-5	TRBD2	CASSFPGLAMHEQFF	TGTGCCAGCAGTTTCCCCGGACTAGCGATGCACGAGCAGTTCTTC
TRBJ2-3	.	TRBV7-2	TRBD2	CASSLGLGREESDTQYF	TGTGCCAGCAGCCTCGGGCTCGGGAGGGAAGAGTCAGATACGCAGTATTTT
TRBJ1-2	.	TRBV6-2/TRBV6-3	.	CASSYVGDYGYTF	TGTGCCAGCAGTTACGTCGGAGACTATGGCTACACCTTC
TRBJ1-2	.	TRBV6-5	.	CASSLRGDGYTF	TGTGCCAGCAGCCTCAGGGGTGATGGCTACACCTTC
TRBJ2-7	many	TRBV7-2	TRBD1	CASSAGTGFHEQYF	TGTGCCAGCAGCGCCGGGACAGGGTTTCACGAGCAGTACTTC
TRBJ1-5	.	TRBV12-3/TRBV12-4	.	CASSTGSQPQHF	TGTGCCAGCAGCACAGGGTCCCAGCCCCAGCATTTT
TRBJ2-3	few	TRBV11-2	TRBD2	CASNPPLGLAGVGLTDTQYF	TGTGCCAGCAACCCTCCCCTCGGACTAGCGGGAGTCGGTCTCACAGATACGCAGTATTTT
TRBJ1-2	many	TRBV7-9	.	CASSSDRLLAYGYTF	TGTGCCAGCAGCTCCGACAGGCTGCTCGCCTATGGCTACACCTTC
TRBJ2-1	few	TRBV4-1	TRBD2	CASSQRTSGRNEQFF	TGCGCCAGCAGCCAACGGACTAGCGGGAGGAATGAGCAGTTCTTC
TRBJ2-6	many	TRBV7-2	TRBD1	CASSGQGSGANVLTF	TGTGCCAGCAGCGGACAGGGCTCTGGGGCCAACGTCCTGACTTTC
TRBJ2-5	few	TRBV3-1	TRBD2	CASSHSPWTSGKQETQYF	TGTGCCAGCAGCCATTCTCCCTGGACTAGCGGAAAACAAGAGACCCAGTACTTC
TRBJ2-3	.	TRBV30	.	CAWRGADTDTQYF	TGTGCCTGGAGAGGAGCGGATACAGATACGCAGTATTTT
TRBJ2-7	.	TRBV2	.	CASRLFIRNEQYF	TGTGCCAGCAGATTATTCATCAGGAACGAGCAGTACTTC
TRBJ2-3	.	TRBV25-1	.	CASSELSTDTQYF	TGTGCCAGCAGTGAATTATCGACAGATACGCAGTATTTT
TRBJ1-1	.	TRBV28	.	CASREGMRVTEAFF	TGTGCCAGCAGGGAGGGGATGAGGGTCACTGAAGCTTTCTTT
TRBJ2-5	many	TRBV7-6	.	CASSQGWRDWETQYF	TGTGCCAGCAGCCAAGGTTGGCGGGATTGGGAGACCCAGTACTTC
TRBJ2-3	few	TRBV20-1	.	CSARSPELVTDTQYF	TGCAGTGCTAGGAGTCCGGAACTAGTCACAGATACGCAGTATTTT
TRBJ2-2	many	TRBV6-5	.	CASNGQDTGELFF	TGTGCCAGCAACGGACAAGACACCGGGGAGCTGTTTTTT
TRBJ2-1	.	TRBV5-1	.	CASSFVGGNEQFF	TGCGCCAGCAGCTTTGTGGGCGGCAATGAGCAGTTCTTC
TRBJ2-2	.	TRBV6-2/TRBV6-3	.	CASSLTGTNTGELFF	TGTGCCAGCAGTCTGACCGGGACCAACACCGGGGAGCTGTTTTTT
TRBJ2-7	.	TRBV20-1	.	CSARDSHGSRGQYF	TGCAGTGCTAGAGATTCCCATGGGTCGAGGGGGCAGTACTTC
TRBJ1-1	many	TRBV28	.	CASRLPGTSYEAFF	TGTGCCAGCAGACTTCCCGGGACCTCGTATGAAGCTTTCTTT
TRBJ1-1	few	TRBV7-6	.	CASSSSVTGGVFF	TGTGCCAGCAGCTCAAGTGTAACAGGAGGGGTGTTCTTT
TRBJ2-3	.	TRBV7-9	TRBD2	CASSLTSGRGRVPNTQYF	TGTGCCAGCAGCCTGACTAGCGGGAGAGGAAGGGTCCCAAATACGCAGTATTTT
TRBJ2-1	.	TRBV7-9	TRBD2	CASSPKSAGVLNEQFF	TGTGCCAGCAGCCCCAAGTCGGCGGGAGTTCTCAATGAGCAGTTCTTC
TRBJ2-1	.	TRBV6-2/TRBV6-3	.	CASNQDLYNEQFF	TGTGCCAGCAACCAGGATCTTTACAATGAGCAGTTCTTC
TRBJ1-1	.	TRBV10-1	TRBD1	CASSQGGWTEAFF	TGCGCCAGCAGTCAAGGGGGCTGGACTGAAGCTTTCTTT
TRBJ2-3	.	TRBV7-8	.	CASSLGVQRGDTQYF	TGTGCCAGCAGCTTAGGGGTCCAGAGGGGAGATACGCAGTATTTT
TRBJ1-1	.	TRBV11-2	.	CASSLQVYLNTEAFF	TGTGCCAGCAGCCTGCAGGTATACCTGAACACTGAAGCTTTCTTT
TRBJ2-3	once	TRBV6-5	TRBD2	CARSSSGSADTQYF	TGTGCCCGCAGTTCTAGCGGGAGTGCAGATACGCAGTATTTT
TRBJ2-3	once	TRBV2	.	CASSDGRRGPSTDTQYF	TGTGCCAGCAGTGATGGGCGCAGGGGCCCTAGCACAGATACGCAGTATTTT